This TCR beta chain comes out of a study of T cell changes during pregnancy in multiple sclerosis. TCRdb keeps only in-frame clones here, not all; method: immunoSEQ multiplex PCR. Of 40,000 to 55,000 clones in the sample, around 93% were seen once. The CDR3 sequence is 13 residues long. Germline V gene data show CDR1 as SGHDN and CDR2 as FVKESK. The germline V and J ends were trimmed by 4 bases and 4 bases, with 11 bases remaining between them. Specimen: CD8+ T cells from peripheral blood mononuclear cells, collected in the first trimester of pregnancy. V is TRBV14 and J is TRBJ2-7; D is ambiguous. The receptor comes from a female donor with multiple sclerosis, enrolled in a pregnancy study. In DNA, the CDR3 is TGTGCCAGCAGCCCTAGTGTGGGTTACGAGCAGTACTTC. This gives the protein CASSPSVGYEQYF.